Sequencing of this T cell receptor beta chain was carried out in a study of ipilimumab plus nivolumab after autologous stem cell transplantation. V lost 4 bases, J lost 0 bases, and 16 bases lay in between. CDR1 is SEHNR and CDR2 is FQNEAQ in the germline V gene (reference sequence). The CDR3 runs to 17 residues. Sequencing was performed with immunoSEQ multiplex PCR; in TCRdb, only in-frame clones are kept and a portion is missing. The table lists roughly 43,000 clones, nearly 90% of them singletons. Material: PBMCs, obtained in a trial of ipilimumab plus nivolumab as post-transplant consolidation. The chain has TRBV7-9 and TRBJ1-3, with D possibly matching TRBD1 (5 bases). The TCR sequence derives from a male donor with multiple myeloma. This chain's CDR3 is CASSSPGTASSGNTIYF. CDR3 in DNA: TGTGCCAGCAGCTCGCCAGGGACGGCGAGCTCTGGAAACACCATATATTTT.